The rows below give T cell receptor beta chains drawn from one sample of a study of T-cell memory formation after mild COVID-19. TCRdb re-called the 5' RACE reads with MiXCR, one entry per CDR3 protein. The sample includes roughly 320,000 distinct CDR3 sequences, over 25% of them seen just once. Sequencing used PBMCs or a T cell subset sorted from them (not recorded which). These receptors originate from an adult woman who had mild COVID-19 (a few samples of this study predate the infection). Cell type and time point are not known. Both conserved end residues are part of each CDR3. The D gene is left open where the match is weak. Size tells how often a clone was seen (once, few, many) or the class of an expanded clone, and some rows leave it out.

V	size	J	length	D	DNA	CDR3
TRBV20-1	.	TRBJ1-1	12	TRBD1	TGCAGTGCTGGACAGGGAGGGTCTGAAGCTTTCTTT	CSAGQGGSEAFF
TRBV12-3/TRBV12-4	few	TRBJ2-5	14	.	TGTGCCAGCACCCTGGGACTCGCTCAAGAGACCCAGTACTTC	CASTLGLAQETQYF
TRBV27	few	TRBJ2-7	15	TRBD1	TGTGCCAGCAGTCCCAGACAGGGGCCTACCTACGAGCAGTACTTC	CASSPRQGPTYEQYF
TRBV3-1	once	TRBJ1-2	15	TRBD1	TGTGCCAGAAGCCGCGCCGGACAGGGGAACTATGGCTACACCTTC	CARSRAGQGNYGYTF
TRBV24-1	.	TRBJ2-1	18	.	TGTGCCACCAGTGAGGAAGGGGAGGTGGGAGAGTCCTACAATGAGCAGTTCTTC	CATSEEGEVGESYNEQFF
TRBV10-3	few	TRBJ2-1	11	.	TGTGCCATCAGTGTTTACAATGAGCAGTTCTTC	CAISVYNEQFF
TRBV7-3	few	TRBJ2-1	15	TRBD1	TGTGCCAGCAGCTTAGATCGGGACAGGGGCAATGAGCAGTTCTTC	CASSLDRDRGNEQFF
TRBV4-3	.	TRBJ2-7	14	TRBD1	TGCGCCAGCAGCCAAGATCGGGACAGCAACGAGCAGTACTTC	CASSQDRDSNEQYF
TRBV14	few	TRBJ2-6	18	.	TGTGCCAGCAGCCAAGTGGGAGACAGACCCTCTGGGGCCAACGTCCTGACTTTC	CASSQVGDRPSGANVLTF
TRBV30	few	TRBJ2-7	13	TRBD1	TGTGCCTGGAGTGGGGGACAGAGTTACGAGCAGTACTTC	CAWSGGQSYEQYF
TRBV18	few	TRBJ1-5	16	.	TGTGCCAGCTCATCCGGGACTGGACGAGTGGATCAGCCCCAGCATTTT	CASSSGTGRVDQPQHF
TRBV5-1	.	TRBJ2-5	18	.	TGCGCCAGCAGCTTGGCCTCGCCGGGTGTGAGATTTCAAGAGACCCAGTACTTC	CASSLASPGVRFQETQYF
TRBV7-9	few	TRBJ1-5	13	.	TGTGCCAGCAGCTTTTCTCAAGATCAGCCCCAGCATTTT	CASSFSQDQPQHF
TRBV7-2	few	TRBJ1-6	15	.	TGTGCCAGCAGGGGAGGGGGTACCAATAATTCACCCCTCCACTTT	CASRGGGTNNSPLHF
TRBV20-1	.	TRBJ1-6	13	.	TGCAGTGCTAGTGCAGGGAATAATTCACCCCTCCACTTT	CSASAGNNSPLHF
TRBV5-1	few	TRBJ2-3	14	TRBD1	TGCGCCAGCAGACCCGGACAGGGGGCGGATACGCAGTATTTT	CASRPGQGADTQYF
TRBV29-1	.	TRBJ2-7	13	TRBD1	TGCAGCGTTGGGACAGGGGCCAACTACGAGCAGTACTTC	CSVGTGANYEQYF
TRBV18	.	TRBJ2-5	15	TRBD1	TGTGCCAGCTCCCCCCTAGGACAGGGCGAAGAGACCCAGTACTTC	CASSPLGQGEETQYF
TRBV25-1	.	TRBJ2-7	14	.	TGTGCCAGCAGTGGGGCAGCGACACATTACGAGCAGTACTTC	CASSGAATHYEQYF
TRBV9	few	TRBJ2-3	13	.	TGTGCCAGCAGCGCTGGCCTCGGGGATACGCAGTATTTT	CASSAGLGDTQYF
TRBV11-2	.	TRBJ2-1	12	.	TGTGCCAGCAGCTTTGAGGAAATAGGGCAGTTCTTC	CASSFEEIGQFF
TRBV5-6	.	TRBJ2-1	18	TRBD2	TGTGCCAGCAGCTTCCTACCGGCTAGCGGGGGTTTGGGGAATGAGCAGTTCTTC	CASSFLPASGGLGNEQFF
TRBV7-3	.	TRBJ2-1	11	.	TGTGCCAGCAGGGCGATGGGGGAGCAGTTCTTC	CASRAMGEQFF
TRBV4-2	.	TRBJ2-5	16	TRBD1	TGTGCCAGCAGCCAAGGGACAGGGGGCGGATCAGAGACCCAGTACTTC	CASSQGTGGGSETQYF
TRBV9	.	TRBJ2-7	15	.	TGTGCCAGCAGCGTATTGAATCTAATGGGGTACGAGCAGTACTTC	CASSVLNLMGYEQYF
TRBV20-1	.	TRBJ1-6	14	TRBD1	TGCAGTGCCCAACTGACAGGGAGGTTGTCACCCCTCCACTTT	CSAQLTGRLSPLHF
TRBV18	many	TRBJ2-6	18	TRBD1	TGTGCCAGCTCACCAAGGACAGGGTCCTTATCTGGGGCCAACGTCCTGACTTTC	CASSPRTGSLSGANVLTF
TRBV20-1	few	TRBJ1-6	15	TRBD1	TGCAGTGTCCGGCGGCCGGGACAGGCGGACTCACCCCTCCACTTT	CSVRRPGQADSPLHF
TRBV7-9	few	TRBJ1-5	15	.	TGTGCCAGCAGCTTATGGGGACCGACATATCAGCCCCAGCATTTT	CASSLWGPTYQPQHF
TRBV20-1	.	TRBJ2-7	14	TRBD2	TGCAGTGCTGGGCCCGGAACTAGCGGGAGTAAGCAGTACTTC	CSAGPGTSGSKQYF
TRBV7-2	few	TRBJ2-3	16	TRBD2	TGTGCCAGCAGCTTAGATTTGGGAGGGCGGACAGATACGCAGTATTTT	CASSLDLGGRTDTQYF
TRBV25-1	.	TRBJ2-3	17	TRBD2	TGTGCCAGCAGTGAAGCGTCGGCTAGCGGGAGCACAGATACGCAGTATTTT	CASSEASASGSTDTQYF
TRBV7-6	many	TRBJ2-2	13	.	TGTGCCAGCAGCTTAGCAGAGACCGGGGAGCTGTTTTTT	CASSLAETGELFF
TRBV10-3	.	TRBJ2-7	12	.	TGTGCCATCCGGGCCCCCGGGTACGAGCAGTACTTC	CAIRAPGYEQYF
TRBV11-1	.	TRBJ2-3	16	TRBD2	TGTGCCAGCAGCTACCAAGCTAGCGGGGTCACAGATACGCAGTATTTT	CASSYQASGVTDTQYF
TRBV29-1	.	TRBJ1-4	11	.	TGCAGCGTTCCACAGGAAGGGAAACTGTTTTTT	CSVPQEGKLFF
TRBV4-1	few	TRBJ2-7	15	TRBD1	TGCGCCAGCAGCCAAGCGGACAGGGGGTTATACGAGCAGTACTTC	CASSQADRGLYEQYF
TRBV3-1	.	TRBJ1-5	13	.	TGTGCCAGCAGCCAAGACCCGGAGCAGCCCCAGCATTTT	CASSQDPEQPQHF
TRBV6-6	.	TRBJ2-5	11	.	TGTGTGACCGGGGCGGGCGAGACCCAGTACTTC	CVTGAGETQYF
TRBV7-9	.	TRBJ2-1	14	.	TGTGCCAGCAGTACCCCGGCGGGCGGGGCTGAGCAGTTCTTC	CASSTPAGGAEQFF
TRBV6-1	.	TRBJ1-1	13	.	TGTGCCAGCAGTCCCCAGGGTGGCACTGAAGCTTTCTTT	CASSPQGGTEAFF
TRBV12-3/TRBV12-4	.	TRBJ1-5	16	.	TGTGCCAGCAGTATCAGGGGTAGGACAAGCAATCAGCCCCAGCATTTT	CASSIRGRTSNQPQHF
TRBV10-3	.	TRBJ2-4	12	.	TGTGCCATCAGTGCTAGCGCGGGCATTCAGTACTTC	CAISASAGIQYF
TRBV6-6	.	TRBJ2-2	16	TRBD1	TGTGCCAGCATAACAGGGGGGTACTTAGTAACCGGGGAGCTGTTTTTT	CASITGGYLVTGELFF
TRBV28	.	TRBJ2-7	16	TRBD2	TGTGCCAGCAGTCCATCCGGACTAGCGGGAACCTACGAGCAGTACTTC	CASSPSGLAGTYEQYF
TRBV7-2	many	TRBJ2-4	16	.	TGTGCCAGCAGCTTAGCCACCGGGCCGGCCACCGCCCATCAGTACTTC	CASSLATGPATAHQYF
TRBV9	few	TRBJ2-1	13	.	TGTGCCAGCAGCGTAGGTGGGGCCAGTGAGCAGTTCTTC	CASSVGGASEQFF
TRBV11-2	few	TRBJ2-5	17	TRBD2	TGTGCCAGCAGCTTCCTGCTAGCGGGGAATTTACAAGAGACCCAGTACTTC	CASSFLLAGNLQETQYF
TRBV6-5	.	TRBJ2-3	15	.	TGTGCCAGCCTTAAGGGGGGCGCGAGCACAGATACGCAGTATTTT	CASLKGGASTDTQYF
TRBV5-1	.	TRBJ2-3	15	.	TGCGCCAGCAGCTTGGTGGTCGGGATCACAGATACGCAGTATTTT	CASSLVVGITDTQYF
TRBV12-3/TRBV12-4	few	TRBJ2-1	15	.	TGTGCCAGCAGAGGGGGTCGGGGGGTATACAATGAGCAGTTCTTC	CASRGGRGVYNEQFF
TRBV4-2	.	TRBJ2-7	15	.	TGTGCCAGCAGCCAAGCGGGCGGGGTAAACTACGAGCAGTACTTC	CASSQAGGVNYEQYF
TRBV5-1	.	TRBJ2-7	13	.	TGCGCCAGCAGTTCGGGACCGGTCTACGAGCAGTACTTC	CASSSGPVYEQYF
TRBV24-1	.	TRBJ1-2	13	.	TGTGCCACCAGTGATCGAAACAGGGACGGCTACACCTTC	CATSDRNRDGYTF
TRBV4-2	.	TRBJ2-3	15	.	TGTGCCAGCAGCCAAGAGGGAGCTATCACAGATACGCAGTATTTT	CASSQEGAITDTQYF
TRBV12-3/TRBV12-4	few	TRBJ2-7	11	.	TGTGCCAGTGGGTGGGGCGGCGAGCAGTACTTC	CASGWGGEQYF
TRBV6-1	.	TRBJ1-1	14	TRBD1	TGTGCCAGCAAAACCGGGACAGCGAACACTGAAGCTTTCTTT	CASKTGTANTEAFF
TRBV5-4	once	TRBJ2-2	14	TRBD1	TGTGCCAGCAGCGTAGGACAGGGGCACGGGGAGCTGTTTTTT	CASSVGQGHGELFF
TRBV4-1	.	TRBJ2-7	13	.	TGCGCCAGCAGCCAGGGGGCGGGATACGAGCAGTACTTC	CASSQGAGYEQYF
TRBV5-1	few	TRBJ2-5	12	.	TGCGCCAGCAGCTCGCCGGAGGGGACCCAGTACTTC	CASSSPEGTQYF